The rows below give T cell receptor beta chains drawn from one sample of a study of CD8 T cells in ankylosing spondylitis. TCRdb ran MiXCR on the 5' RACE reads and lists one entry per CDR3 protein. Of about 260,000 distinct CDR3 sequences in the sample, 15% to 20% are singletons; the top ten hold around 8%. The sample taken for sequencing was blood, either unsorted or a sorted T cell fraction (not recorded which). Receptors originate from a male donor with ankylosing spondylitis or in good health (not recorded which). CDR3s include the opening cysteine and the closing phenylalanine or tryptophan. D genes are given only for firm matches. Size is stated for part of the rows, as once, few or many counts, or as a class when the clone is expanded.

v_call	clone_size	d_call	j_call	cdr3_aa
TRBV5-1	few	TRBD2	TRBJ2-3	CASSLSTSGLADTQYF
TRBV6-6	many	.	TRBJ1-2	CASLGTPHITF
TRBV3-1	many	.	TRBJ1-1	CASSPNYRNTEAFF
TRBV29-1	.	.	TRBJ2-2	CSVEGLSGELFF
TRBV30	.	TRBD1	TRBJ1-4	CACDRDDKKLFF
TRBV5-1	many	TRBD1	TRBJ2-1	CASSLGDRYNEQFF
TRBV5-1	few	TRBD2	TRBJ2-1	CASSPSGNSYNEQFF
TRBV3-1	many	.	TRBJ1-2	CASSQAVNYGYTF
TRBV12-3/TRBV12-4	many	.	TRBJ2-2	CASSLQANTGELFF
TRBV9	many	.	TRBJ2-3	CASSPSQGLTDTQYF
TRBV5-1	.	TRBD1	TRBJ2-1	CASSRTGLGEQFF
TRBV7-2	.	TRBD2	TRBJ2-5	CASSRTSGGPQETQYF
TRBV9	few	.	TRBJ1-5	CASSPGWGNNQPQHF
TRBV20-1	few	.	TRBJ1-1	CSARDRLRDTEAFF
TRBV10-3	.	TRBD2	TRBJ2-2	CASRTSEETGELFF
TRBV20-1	few	.	TRBJ2-4	CSARDPGTSTGIQYF
TRBV7-9	many	.	TRBJ1-6	CASTSSGATRDSPLHF
TRBV28	.	.	TRBJ2-2	CASSLSRKWTTDTGELFF
TRBV9	.	.	TRBJ2-3	CASSDPGETSTDTQYF
TRBV10-3	few	TRBD1	TRBJ1-6	CAISAGTGDSPLHF
TRBV20-1	few	.	TRBJ1-1	CSASVSGRDTEAFF
TRBV5-6	few	TRBD1	TRBJ2-2	CASSLVGRGTGELFF
TRBV7-9	.	.	TRBJ2-1	CASRLFHNEQFF
TRBV4-1	many	.	TRBJ2-3	CASSQDHTQYF
TRBV20-1	.	.	TRBJ2-3	CSARGRADTQYF
TRBV3-1	.	.	TRBJ1-3	CASSPPDGTSGNTIYF
TRBV6-5	few	.	TRBJ2-5	CASSYSTTQETQYF
TRBV5-1	.	TRBD1	TRBJ1-5	CASSLDGTGAGQPQHF
TRBV7-3	.	TRBD2	TRBJ2-1	CASSLLPSGGIGSTYNEQFF
TRBV12-3/TRBV12-4	.	.	TRBJ1-4	CASSLAGVEKLFF
TRBV7-9	few	.	TRBJ2-1	CATSQGQYNEQFF
TRBV6-1	few	.	TRBJ2-2	CASRGTSGSNTGELFF
TRBV20-1	few	.	TRBJ2-1	CSASLLSSYNEQFF
TRBV7-9	.	TRBD1	TRBJ1-4	CASNPWGQGGEKLFF
TRBV5-1	many	TRBD2	TRBJ2-5	CASSFGAGGPQYF
TRBV4-2	few	TRBD2	TRBJ2-2	CASSRTSGGANTGELFF
TRBV11-2	.	TRBD1	TRBJ2-1	CASSLGGTVNNEQFF
TRBV20-1	.	TRBD1	TRBJ2-5	CSATRDSQETQYF
TRBV12-3/TRBV12-4	.	.	TRBJ1-2	CASSTAYGYTF
TRBV12-3/TRBV12-4	.	TRBD1	TRBJ1-1	CASSSTGWNTEAFF
TRBV5-1	many	.	TRBJ1-1	CASSRAENTEAFF
TRBV24-1	many	.	TRBJ1-5	CATSAGGDDQPQHF